Shown below are 26 T cell receptor beta chains from a single sample sequenced in a study of blood T cells in healthy people across ages. Primed by a sample-barcoded 5' primer and a J-beta primer mix, a second PCR proceeded for 7 to 11 cycles. TCRdb independently ran MiXCR on the 5' RACE reads; one entry per CDR3 protein. This sample has about 730,000 distinct CDR3 sequences, with around 40% found just once. Sequenced sample: blood. These receptors were collected from a woman aged 55 to 70 in good health.

This clonotype occurred a few times. The V call is TRBV20-1, the J call TRBJ1-2; 8 bases are a match to TRBD1. The CDR3 loop spans 14 amino acids. V lost 3 bases and J lost 12; bases outside the gene matches: 15. Per germline, CDR1 DFQATT and CDR2 SNEGSKA (reference sequence). The CDR3 sequence: CSASPIAGQVSHTF. The DNA for the CDR3 is TGCAGTGCTAGTCCTATTGCGGGACAGGTCTCCCACACCTTC.

The genes are TRBV24-1 and TRBJ1-4; D perhaps matches TRBD1 (6 bases). The CDR3 extends over 17 amino acids. Germline values: CDR1 KGHDR, CDR2 SFDVKD. Trimming removed 4 bases at V and 0 bases at J, with 14 bases between. The CDR3 sequence: CATSEGGTTATNEKLFF. The CDR3, as DNA: TGTGCCACCAGTGAAGGGGGGACAACAGCAACTAATGAAAAACTGTTTTTT.

This rearrangement joins TRBV11-2 to TRBJ2-7, with a weak D call TRBD1 (6 bases). Trimming pared 5 bases from V and 3 bases from J, leaving 20 bases between. This CDR3 is built from 16 residues. CDR1 is SGHAT, CDR2 FQNNGV, per germline. CDR3 bases: TGTGCCAGCAGCCCTACTCATCATGGACAGAACTACGAGCAGTACTTC. It codes for CASSPTHHGQNYEQYF.

This sequence joins TRBV24-1 and TRBJ2-7, with TRBD1 matching over 7 bases. The CDR3 has 13 amino acids. The junction had 10 bases not matched to a gene; V was cut back by 9 bases and J by 6 bases. From germline, CDR1 is KGHDR and CDR2 SFDVKD. CDR3 coding DNA: TGTGCCACCCAACACAGGGGATCCCGCGAGCAGTACTTC. It translates to CATQHRGSREQYF.

This clonotype was counted ten times or more. The chain carries TRBV12-3 or TRBV12-4 and TRBJ2-6; TRBD2 matches at 10 bases. Unmatched junction bases numbered 5, after V lost 6 bases and J lost 0 bases. This CDR3 region has 17 residues. CDR3 bases: TGTGCCAGCAGCCTAGCGGGGGATAGCTCTGGGGCCAACGTCCTGACTTTC. Its protein product is CASSLAGDSSGANVLTF.

The table lists this clonotype with a count of one. Its ends do not fully match the called genes, so a read error is possible. The V and J genes are TRBV15 and TRBJ1-2; TRBD1 might be the D (5 bases). Germline CDR1 and CDR2: LNHNV and YYDKDF (reference sequence). The CDR3 extends over 14 amino acids. The CDR3 DNA sequence: TGTGCCACCAGACCGGGGGGGGATCCCTATGGCTACATCTTC. Encoded protein: CATRPGGDPYGYIF.

This chain joins TRBV5-1 and TRBJ2-1; 9 bases fit TRBD1. Trimming at V came to 0 bases and at J to 4 bases, leaving 5 bases not matched to a gene. The CDR3 loop spans 16 amino acids. The germline V gene encodes CDR1 SGHRS and CDR2 YFSETQ. CDR3: CASSLGRDRVYNEQFF. The CDR3 DNA is TGCGCCAGCAGCTTGGGCCGGGACAGGGTTTACAATGAGCAGTTCTTC.

This clonotype was detected a few times. The CDR3 loop is CASSVATSGGPQNEQFF. The DNA of the CDR3 is TGTGCCAGCAGCGTAGCTACGTCGGGAGGGCCTCAAAATGAGCAGTTCTTC. The genes are TRBV9 and TRBJ2-1; 8 bases agree with TRBD2. This CDR3 has 17 amino acids. CDR1 and CDR2 (germline): SGDLS, YYNGEE. The V gene end was trimmed by 0 bases and the J gene end by 7 bases; junction bases not matched to a gene: 12.

This chain links TRBV20-1 with TRBJ2-5, with 7 bases matching TRBD2. V shed 0 bases, J shed 0 bases, and the junction held 4 bases outside the gene matches. Germline V gives CDR1 DFQATT, CDR2 SNEGSKA (reference sequence). This CDR3 has 15 residues. The CDR3 DNA reads TGCAGTGCTAGAGATGGGGGACTAAACCAAGAGACCCAGTACTTC. This gives the protein CSARDGGLNQETQYF.

The genes are TRBV7-9 and TRBJ2-1; tentatively, D is TRBD2 (6 bases). The J call may be in error: the DNA end matches TRBJ2-7 better. Germline V gene sequence: CDR1 SEHNR, CDR2 FQNEAQ (reference sequence). The length of the CDR3 is 14 residues. The CDR3 DNA reads as TGTGCCAGCAGCTCGGGACTTTTCGTGGGGGAGCAGTACTTC. Amino acid sequence: CASSSGLFVGEQYF.

On this clonotype itself: An end of the junction differs from the germline gene, which may be a read error. The chain joins TRBV10-3 to TRBJ2-4, with TRBD1 identical over 11 bases. The J call may be wrong; the DNA end is better matched by TRBJ2-7. In germline, CDR1 is ENHRY, CDR2 SYGVKD. There are 13 residues in the CDR3. The CDR3 region has the DNA TGTGTCATCAGTGGACAGGGGGCCGACGAGCAGTACTTC. Translating gives CVISGQGADEQYF.

The chain is built from TRBV5-1 and TRBJ1-6; 8 positions match TRBD1. Germline lookup yields CDR1 SGHRS and CDR2 YFSETQ. J was trimmed by 7 bases and V by 4 bases; bases with no gene match: 4. This CDR3 has 14 residues. This chain's CDR3 is CASSRQGRNSPLHF. The CDR3 DNA sequence: TGCGCCAGCAGCAGACAGGGGAGGAATTCACCCCTCCACTTT.

This clonotype was seen ten or more times. The J gene is TRBJ2-1, the V gene TRBV5-6; 7 nucleotides match TRBD2. V dropped 0 bases and J dropped 4; count of bases not matched to a gene: 4. The CDR3 runs to 15 residues. CDR1 SGHDT and CDR2 YYEEEE come from the germline V gene. This CDR3 is CASSLGLAAYNEQFF. CDR3 bases: TGTGCCAGCAGCTTGGGGCTAGCGGCTTACAATGAGCAGTTCTTC.

This clonotype occurred a few times. The chain combines TRBV20-1 with TRBJ2-3; D perhaps matches TRBD2 (6 bases). The CDR3 length is 18 residues. Trimming took off 0 bases at V and 4 bases at J, with 23 bases between the two ends. Germline lookup yields CDR1 DFQATT and CDR2 SNEGSKA (reference sequence). The CDR3 coding sequence is TGCAGTGCTAGAGAAAGAGCAAAGGAGGGAATGGGCGCAGATACGCAGTATTTT. Protein product: CSARERAKEGMGADTQYF.

The chain links TRBV5-6 to TRBJ2-1, with D unresolved. CDR3 length: 12 residues. With 3 bases removed from V and 9 bases from J, the gap between germline ends came to 10 bases. Germline loops: CDR1 SGHDT, CDR2 YYEEEE. CDR3: CASSSDHGEQFF. CDR3 nucleotide sequence: TGTGCCAGCAGCTCGGATCACGGTGAGCAGTTCTTC.

This clonotype appeared a few times. The CDR3 region has the DNA TGTGCCAGCAGTGGACAGGGGAACACCGGGGAGCTGTTTTTT. As protein: CASSGQGNTGELFF. The J gene is TRBJ2-2, the V gene TRBV6-1, with 7 positions matching TRBD1. The CDR3 sequence is 14 residues long. Germline values: CDR1 MNHNS, CDR2 SASEGT. The trim removed 4 bases at V and 1 base at J, leaving 0 bases unmatched.

V usage is TRBV7-3 and J usage is TRBJ2-5, with TRBD2 matching 9 bases. Germline-derived CDR1 and CDR2 are SGHTA and FQGTGA. With 6 bases clipped from V and 5 bases from J, the junction kept 10 bases outside the gene matches. The CDR3 sequence is 15 residues long. CDR3 residues: CASRDSGLAGETQYF. The CDR3 bases are TGTGCCAGCAGGGATTCGGGACTAGCAGGGGAGACCCAGTACTTC.

This clonotype was seen only a few times. The chain links TRBV2 to TRBJ2-7; 7 bases agree with TRBD1. CDR1 is SNHLY, CDR2 FYNNEI, per germline. This CDR3 has 12 residues. Trimming removed 11 bases from V and 3 bases from J; junction bases left unmatched: 7. The CDR3 region is CALRRQGYEQYF. The CDR3 DNA reads as TGTGCCCTGCGACGACAGGGCTACGAGCAGTACTTC.

This clonotype showed up many times. This chain uses TRBV21-1 with TRBJ1-6. TRBV21-1 counts as a pseudogene. The CDR3 is 15 amino acids. DNA of the CDR3: TGTGCCAGCAGCAAGTGGAATAGGGGAAATTCACCCCTCCACTTT. Its protein is CASSKWNRGNSPLHF.

The chain is built from TRBV27 and TRBJ1-6; 8 bases fit TRBD1. Germline CDR1 MNHEY, CDR2 SMNVEV (reference sequence). After removal of 6 bases from V and 10 bases from J, the junction contained 5 bases not matched to a gene. This CDR3 has 13 amino acids. The CDR3, as DNA: TGTGCCAGCAGCCAGGGGGCTGGGTCACCCCTCCACTTT. It codes for CASSQGAGSPLHF.

A remark on this clonotype: This clone may be a read error of a much larger clone one base away. The chain employs TRBV29-1 and TRBJ2-4; 7 bases are a match to TRBD1. The J call is doubtful: the DNA matches TRBJ2-7 better. CDR1 and CDR2 from the germline V gene are SQVTM and ANQGSEA. The CDR3 runs to 14 residues. The CDR3 is CSVEDKGRGYEQYF. The CDR3 region has the DNA TGCAGCGTTGAAGACAAGGGCAGGGGGTACGAGCAGTACTTC.

This clonotype was seen ten or more times. V is TRBV5-1 and J is TRBJ2-5; 11 positions match TRBD2. This CDR3 spans 15 amino acids. V shed 2 bases and J 5 bases; nucleotides not matched to a gene: 5. Germline V CDR1 and CDR2: SGHRS, YFSETQ. CDR3 residues: CASSFSGRAGETQYF. The CDR3 nucleotides are TGCGCCAGCAGCTTTAGCGGGAGGGCCGGTGAGACCCAGTACTTC.

V usage is TRBV3-1 and J usage is TRBJ2-3; unclear D gene. Germline loops: CDR1 LGHDT, CDR2 YNNKEL (reference sequence). This CDR3 has 14 amino acids. V lost 0 bases, J lost 2 bases, and 6 bases lay in between. The CDR3 loop is CASSQDRYTDTQYF. CDR3 nucleotides: TGTGCCAGCAGCCAAGATAGGTACACAGATACGCAGTATTTT.

To note about this clonotype: A much larger clonotype is one base distant, so this may be a read error. The V and J genes are TRBV12-3 or TRBV12-4 and TRBJ2-1; D is tentatively TRBD1 or TRBD2 (5 bases each). The CDR3 has 15 amino acids. In nucleotides, the CDR3 is TGTGCCGGCAGCTGGGACCGCCCCTCCTACAATGAGCAGTTCTTC. It yields the protein CAGSWDRPSYNEQFF.

CDR3 amino acids: CASSPGRAFTDTQYF. In DNA, the CDR3 is TGTGCCAGCAGTCCGGGACGGGCCTTCACAGATACGCAGTATTTT. The genes are TRBV6-5 and TRBJ2-3; TRBD1 or TRBD2 may be the D gene (5 bases each). The germline V gene has CDR1 MNHEY and CDR2 SVGAGI. This CDR3 region has 15 residues. V lost 5 bases, J lost 2 bases, and 14 bases lay in between.

The V gene is TRBV20-1, the J gene TRBJ2-1; the match to TRBD2 covers 9 bases. Trimming at V came to 3 bases and at J to 8 bases, leaving 17 bases not matched to a gene. CDR3 size: 17 residues. CDR1 is DFQATT and CDR2 is SNEGSKA in the germline V gene (reference sequence). CDR3 nucleotides: TGCAGTGCTAGTCGGGCGGGGGGGCCGTTCGGGATCGATGAGCAGTTCTTC. Protein: CSASRAGGPFGIDEQFF.